This is a list of T cell receptor beta chains from one sample in a study of memory CD4+ T cells and cytomegalovirus serostatus. TCRdb's copy holds only in-frame clones and misses some; the assay was immunoSEQ multiplex PCR. The sample lists some 57,000 clones, under 80% occurring once. Sequencing was done on a sample of memory CD4+ T cells from blood. The receptor source for this set is an adult in good health and CMV-seronegative. Each CDR3 is given with its conserved first and last residue. Fields, in order: clone size, J gene, V gene, D gene, CDR3 DNA, CDR3 protein. The D gene is left open where the match is weak. Size is stated for part of the rows, as once, few or many counts, or as a class when the clone is expanded.

>NA|TRBJ2-7|TRBV6-5|NA
TGTGCCAGCACCTCAGCGAGGGGTTACGAGCAGTACTTC
CASTSARGYEQYF
>NA|TRBJ1-3|TRBV5-1|NA
TGCGCCAGCAGCCCTTCGAGTAAGGGTGGAAACACCATATATTTT
CASSPSSKGGNTIYF
>NA|TRBJ2-3|TRBV19|TRBD1
TGTGCCAGTAGCCGTGACAGGGGGCGCACAGATACGCAGTATTTT
CASSRDRGRTDTQYF
>NA|TRBJ2-1|TRBV10-3|NA
TGTGCCATCAGTGAAGGGGGCAATGAGCAGTTCTTC
CAISEGGNEQFF
>NA|TRBJ1-2|TRBV9|TRBD1
TGTGCCAGCAGCGTAGTAGGGACAGGGAGTTATGGCTACACCTTC
CASSVVGTGSYGYTF
>NA|TRBJ2-5|TRBV5-1|NA
TGCGCCAGCAGCTTGGGGGCCAGTAGAGAGACCCAGTACTTC
CASSLGASRETQYF
>NA|TRBJ2-5|TRBV5-1|TRBD2
TGCGCCAGCAGCCCCGAGCGGGGGGGGCAAGAGACCCAGTACTTC
CASSPERGGQETQYF
>NA|TRBJ1-3|TRBV19|NA
TGTGCCAGTAGTATTCGGCTCTCTGGAAACACCATATATTTT
CASSIRLSGNTIYF
>NA|TRBJ2-5|TRBV7-7|TRBD1
TGTGCCAGCAGCTTTGGTCGACGGGACAGGGGGCAAGAGACCCAGTACTTC
CASSFGRRDRGQETQYF
>NA|TRBJ1-2|TRBV6-1|TRBD1
TGTGCCAGCAGTAGTTCGACAGGGGACTATGGCTACACCTTC
CASSSSTGDYGYTF
>NA|TRBJ1-2|TRBV10-3|NA
TGTGCCATTCCCTTTGGGCAGGCGGGGTATGGCTACACCTTC
CAIPFGQAGYGYTF
>NA|TRBJ2-3|TRBV19|NA
TGTGCCAGTAGTCAAAGGACTCAACGAGATACGCAGTATTTT
CASSQRTQRDTQYF
>few|TRBJ1-1|TRBV7-9|NA
TGTGCCAGCAGCTCAAGGGGAAACACTGAAGCTTTCTTT
CASSSRGNTEAFF
>once|TRBJ2-1|TRBV11-1|TRBD2
TGTGCCAGCAGCTTAGTCTTTGCTAGCGGGACGAGCTCCTACAATGAGCAGTTCTTC
CASSLVFASGTSSYNEQFF
>NA|TRBJ2-3|TRBV7-6|TRBD2
TGTGCCAGCAGTCCTGGACTAGCGGGATCCACAGATACGCAGTATTTT
CASSPGLAGSTDTQYF
>NA|TRBJ2-5|TRBV7-3|NA
TGTGCCAGCAGCTTAAACGGGGGAATCGAAGAGACCCAGTACTTC
CASSLNGGIEETQYF
>NA|TRBJ1-5|TRBV4-2|NA
TGTGCCAGCAGCCAAGACCCACAGGGAGGCAATCAGCCCCAGCATTTT
CASSQDPQGGNQPQHF
>NA|TRBJ2-7|TRBV4-1|TRBD1
TGCGCCAGCAGCTCTTGGGACAGGGTCTACGAGCAGTACTTC
CASSSWDRVYEQYF
>NA|TRBJ2-2|TRBV19|NA
TGTGCCAGTAGTATAGAGGCTGCCAGGCGTACCGGGGAGCTGTTTTTT
CASSIEAARRTGELFF
>NA|TRBJ1-1|TRBV5-5|NA
TGTGCCAGCAGCTTGGCGTGGGGGGACACTGAAGCTTTCTTT
CASSLAWGDTEAFF
>once|TRBJ1-6|TRBV18|TRBD1
TGTGCCAGCTCACCGGGACAGGGGAATTCACCCCTCCACTTT
CASSPGQGNSPLHF
>once|TRBJ1-5|TRBV4-1|NA
TGCGCCAGCAGCCAAGATCTGGCAGCGAACAATCAGCCCCAGCATTTT
CASSQDLAANNQPQHF
>NA|TRBJ1-6|TRBV27|TRBD1
TGTGCCAGCAGACAGGACAGGGTTATCAATTCACCCCTCCACTTT
CASRQDRVINSPLHF
>NA|TRBJ2-2|TRBV15|TRBD2
TGTGCCACCAGCAGAGATGGACTAGCGGGCACCGGGGAGCTGTTTTTT
CATSRDGLAGTGELFF